This TCR beta chain was found in a study of T-cell reconstitution after alpha-beta-depleted transplantation in children (dated by TCRdb to the mid-2010s). General notes on the study: T-cell immune reconstitution after TCRalphabeta/CD19-depleted allogeneic hematopoietic cell transplantation in children was quantitatively tracked in the study by means of TCR repertoire profiling.

Library preparation employed PCR. The sequencer was an Illumina HiSeq 2500. TCR library preparation used molecular barcoding, with unique molecular identifiers applied to normalize quantification of the TCRbeta repertoire. Clones were called with MiXCR by TCRdb after fastp trimmed the public reads at Q25, and only in-frame beta chains were retained. CDR3 protein sequences are deduplicated, and each keeps its most common genes and DNA. The sample includes over 70,000 distinct CDR3 sequences, with 8% to 9% observed a single time. The ten largest clones capture 5.5% to 8.5% of the sample. CDR1 is given as SGHKS and CDR2 as YYEKEE, both from the germline V gene (reference sequence). From the cysteine through the phenylalanine, the CDR3 covers 15 amino acids. Just CDR3 DNA is preserved here, 45 bases in frame from base 1. Clipping removes 6 bases from V and 5 bases from J, with 8 as the unmatched junction base count.

This clonotype has ten or more counts. The antigen this receptor binds is unknown. No qualities accompany the bases; no much larger clone lies one base away. The chain links TRBV5-5 with TRBJ2-3; 11 of the junction bases match TRBD2. Sequenced material: PBMCs from the stem cell graft donor, taken from the stem cell graft. The origin of this receptor is a human donor who donated a stem cell graft to a child with congenital amegakaryocytic thrombocytopenia. The CDR3 reads as follows: CASKPTSGTLDTQYF. The DNA reads TGTGCCAGCAAACCGACTAGCGGGACTTTAGATACGCAGTATTTT.